This is a list of T cell receptor beta chains from one sample in a study of tumor-infiltrating lymphocytes in primary liver carcinoma. TCRdb reprocessed the multiplex PCR reads with MiXCR, giving one entry per CDR3 protein. Here the sample spans approximately 99,000 distinct CDR3 sequences, roughly 69% being singletons. Sample: liver tumor tissue from sampling region 5. All receptors come from a woman aged 55-70 years with primary liver carcinoma and hepatitis B virus infection. CDR3s include the opening cysteine and the closing phenylalanine or tryptophan. A D gene is named only where the DNA matches it firmly. Clone size is not always given. Where it is, it says once, few, many or a class for expanded clones.

>TRBJ2-1|-|TRBV7-8|-
CASSLGIGHVKNEQFF
TGTGCCAGTAGCTTAGGGATAGGACATGTTAAAAATGAGCAGTTCTTC
>TRBJ2-7|-|TRBV7-9|-
CASSSDMRYSYEQYF
TGTGCCAGTAGCTCCGACATGCGATACTCCTACGAGCAGTACTTC
>TRBJ2-3|-|TRBV11-1|-
CATSLENSRTTDTQYF
TGTGCCACCAGTTTGGAGAACTCGCGGACCACAGATACGCAGTATTTT
>TRBJ2-1|-|TRBV6-6|-
CASRSAQGQSKTNVQFF
TGTGCCAGCAGATCCGCACAGGGTCAGAGTAAGACCAATGTGCAGTTCTTC
>TRBJ2-6|-|TRBV7-3|-
CTSSLTIPGARANVLTF
TGTACCAGCAGCTTAACGATTCCAGGGGCTCGGGCCAACGTCCTGACTTTC
>TRBJ2-1|-|TRBV10-1|many
CASSVGDTRNEQFF
TGCGCCAGCAGCGTGGGGGATACAAGGAATGAGCAGTTCTTC
>TRBJ2-1|-|TRBV18|few
CASSPPIVTGDLYNEQFF
TGTGCCAGCTCACCACCGATTGTGACGGGAGACCTCTACAATGAGCAGTTCTTC
>TRBJ2-5|TRBD2|TRBV7-9|-
CASSSRTSGNKEAQYF
TGTGCCAGCAGCTCCCGGACTAGCGGGAACAAAGAGGCCCAGTACTTC
>TRBJ2-7|TRBD2|TRBV11-2|-
CASSLERGGLAGDVYEQYF
TGTGCCAGCAGCTTAGAGAGGGGGGGACTAGCGGGAGACGTCTACGAGCAGTACTTC
>TRBJ2-6|TRBD1|TRBV11-1|-
CACSPPTGSSGANVLTF
TGTGCCTGCAGCCCCCCGACAGGGAGCTCGGGGGCCAACGTCCTGACTTTC
>TRBJ2-7|TRBD2|TRBV5-1|-
CASSWGLAQKYEQYF
TGCGCCAGCAGCTGGGGACTAGCGCAGAAATACGAGCAGTACTTC
>TRBJ2-1|TRBD2|TRBV6-1|-
CASRDTSGNHLSDEQFF
TGTGCCAGCAGGGACACTAGCGGGAACCATCTGTCTGATGAGCAGTTCTTC
>TRBJ2-1|-|TRBV7-8|many
CASSFGGSYNEQFF
TGTGCCAGCAGCTTTGGTGGCTCCTACAATGAGCAGTTCTTC
>TRBJ2-7|-|TRBV11-3|-
CASSLSGQEYEQYF
TGTGCCAGCAGCTTAAGCGGGCAGGAGTACGAGCAGTATTTC
>TRBJ2-5|TRBD2|TRBV5-1|-
CASSFGYLAGVGETQYF
TGCGCCAGCAGCTTTGGTTATTTAGCGGGAGTAGGGGAGACCCAGTACTTC
>TRBJ2-5|TRBD1|TRBV7-6|-
CASSINRGQETQYF
TGTGCCAGCAGCATTAACAGGGGACAAGAGACCCAGTACTTC
>TRBJ1-2|-|TRBV7-8|-
CDSSPQVGTGTLYGYTF
TGTGACAGCAGTCCACAGGTCGGCACAGGGACCTTGTATGGCTACACCTTC
>TRBJ2-2|-|TRBV6-6|-
CASSQVRGEAAGELFF
TGTGCCAGCAGTCAGGTCAGGGGCGAGGCGGCCGGGGAGCTGTTTTTT
>TRBJ2-7|-|TRBV6-5|many
CASSYARQPSSYEQYF
TGTGCCAGCAGTTACGCTCGCCAGCCGAGCTCCTACGAGCAGTACTTC
>TRBJ2-5|-|TRBV11-2|-
CASNFDRSGETQCF
TGTGCCAGCAACTTCGACAGGTCCGGCGAGACCCAGTGCTTC
>TRBJ2-3|-|TRBV20-1|-
CSVKLAPGAYGDTQYF
TGCAGTGTTAAGTTAGCTCCGGGAGCGTATGGAGATACGCAGTATTTT
>TRBJ2-6|TRBD2|TRBV10-2|-
CATEGLAGFSGANVPTF
TGCGCCACTGAGGGACTAGCGGGATTCTCTGGGGCCAACGTCCCGACTTTC
>TRBJ2-2|-|TRBV11-2|-
CVSSLDRTWGLFF
TGTGTCAGCAGCTTAGATAGGACTTGGGGGCTGTTTTTT
>TRBJ2-5|-|TRBV13|-
CASSDAVTRKQGTQYF
TGTGCCAGCAGCGACGCCGTGACACGAAAACAAGGGACCCAGTACTTC
>TRBJ2-1|TRBD2|TRBV11-3|many
CASSLTSGRAYEQFF
TGTGCCAGCAGCTTGACTAGCGGGAGAGCCTATGAGCAGTTCTTC
>TRBJ2-1|-|TRBV6-5|-
CASSTEGLYNEQFF
TGTGCCAGCAGTACGGAGGGGCTATACAATGAGCAGTTCTTC
>TRBJ2-1|-|TRBV11-2|-
CTSSSGPGSYDEQFF
TGTACCAGCAGCTCGGGACCAGGGTCCTACGATGAGCAGTTCTTC
>TRBJ2-2|TRBD2|TRBV6-4|-
CAGSRLAGDTGELLF
TGTGCCGGCAGTCGACTAGCGGGAGACACCGGGGAGCTGTTATTT
>TRBJ2-2|TRBD1|TRBV11-2|-
CPSSSSTGGAGVLFF
TGTCCCAGCAGCTCCTCGACAGGGGGGGCCGGGGTGCTGTTTTTT